Listed below are T cell receptor beta chains from one sample, sequenced in a study of cytomegalovirus exposure and HLA in healthy donors. Clones were read by immunoSEQ multiplex PCR, and TCRdb kept only the in-frame ones, dropping some. Of fewer than 180,000 clones listed, under 75% are singletons. Sequenced input: PBMCs. Receptors were obtained from a woman aged 55-70 years in good health and CMV-seropositive. CDR3s include the opening cysteine and the closing phenylalanine or tryptophan. A D gene is named only where the DNA matches it firmly. The size of a clone is reported for some rows only, either as once, few or many, or as a class for expanded clones.

d_call j_call clone_size v_call cdr3_nt cdr3_aa
TRBD1 TRBJ1-2 NA TRBV28 TGTGCCAGCAGTTCCCCCCAGACAGGGCTTTATGGCTACACCTTC CASSSPQTGLYGYTF
NA TRBJ1-1 NA TRBV7-3 TGTGCCAGCAGCTTAGGGGGCCCCACTGAAGCTTTCTTT CASSLGGPTEAFF
TRBD2 TRBJ2-1 few TRBV11-2 TGTGCCAGCAGAAAGGGACTAGCGGAGCTCTACAATGAGCAGTTCTTC CASRKGLAELYNEQFF
TRBD1 TRBJ2-7 NA TRBV4-1 TGCGCCAGCAGCCACGGGCGCGGACAGGCGGCCTACGAGCAGTACTTC CASSHGRGQAAYEQYF
TRBD2 TRBJ2-2 NA TRBV5-4 TGTGCCAGCAGCTTGGTGGGTAGCGGGATGGGCACCGGGGAGCTGTTTTTT CASSLVGSGMGTGELFF
TRBD1 TRBJ2-1 NA TRBV7-2 TGTGCCAGCAGCAACCGGGACAGGGGCCCTTACAATGAGCAGTTCTTC CASSNRDRGPYNEQFF
TRBD2 TRBJ2-1 NA TRBV28 TGTGCCAGCAGTTTAGCGGGAGGCGCCCCCAATGAGCAGTTCTTC CASSLAGGAPNEQFF
TRBD2 TRBJ2-7 few TRBV2 TGTGCCAGCACCTCGGGACTAGCTGCCTACGAGCAGTACTTC CASTSGLAAYEQYF
TRBD2 TRBJ2-7 NA TRBV5-1 TGCGCCAGCAGCTTGGGTAGCGGGGCCTACGAGCAGTACTTC CASSLGSGAYEQYF
NA TRBJ2-6 NA TRBV4-1 TGCGCCAGCAGCCAAGACCCTATGGGTGTACCCCCTAGCTCTGGGGCCAACGTCCTGACTTTC CASSQDPMGVPPSSGANVLTF
NA TRBJ2-7 NA TRBV7-9 TGTGCCAGCAGCTTAGAGGTAGCGTACGAGCAGTACTTC CASSLEVAYEQYF
NA TRBJ2-7 few TRBV27 TGTGCCAGCAGTCGCAGACGACGGGCCTACGAGCAGTACTTC CASSRRRRAYEQYF
TRBD1 TRBJ2-6 NA TRBV27 TGTGCCAGCAGTCCCTGGACAGGGGACCGCTCTGGGGCCAACGTCCTGACTTTC CASSPWTGDRSGANVLTF
NA TRBJ2-3 NA TRBV2 TGTGCCGGAGCCCTCGGACTACCGAGCACAGATACGCAGTATTTT CAGALGLPSTDTQYF
TRBD2 TRBJ2-2 NA TRBV7-9 TGTGCCAGCAGCTTATCACTAGCGGGAGTGGAGGAGCTGTTTTTT CASSLSLAGVEELFF
TRBD1 TRBJ1-1 few TRBV19 TGTGCCAGTAGTCGGGGACAGAAAGCTTTCTTT CASSRGQKAFF
TRBD1 TRBJ2-5 NA TRBV29-1 TGCAGCGTCGACAGGGGGCTCGGAGAGACCCAGTACTTC CSVDRGLGETQYF
TRBD1 TRBJ2-7 NA TRBV5-1 TGCGCCAGCAGCTTGCCCGAGACAGGGATCTACGAGCAGTACTTC CASSLPETGIYEQYF
TRBD1 TRBJ1-4 few TRBV7-9 TGTGCCAGCAGCCTGGGACAGCTTGGGGAAAAACTGTTTTTT CASSLGQLGEKLFF
TRBD1 TRBJ2-1 NA TRBV7-3 TGTGCCAGCAGCCCACTCAATCCGGGACAGGGTACTAATGAGCAGTTCTTC CASSPLNPGQGTNEQFF
TRBD2 TRBJ2-1 NA TRBV27 TGTGCCAGCAGTCCATTAGCGGGAGGGGACAATGAGCAGTTCTTC CASSPLAGGDNEQFF
NA TRBJ2-7 NA TRBV9 TGTGCCAGCAGCGTAGATGAGGTTACCGAGCAGTACTTC CASSVDEVTEQYF
NA TRBJ1-2 few TRBV18 TGTGCCAGCTCACCGAATCGCGGGGACTATGGCTACACCTTC CASSPNRGDYGYTF
TRBD2 TRBJ2-1 once TRBV5-8 TGTGCCAGCAGCCTTAGGACTAGCGGGAGTATTGGTGAGCAGTTCTTC CASSLRTSGSIGEQFF
NA TRBJ2-5 NA TRBV7-2 TGTGCCAGCAGCTTTTACGGGGAGACCCAGTACTTC CASSFYGETQYF
TRBD1 TRBJ2-5 few TRBV6-5 TGTGCCAGCAGACCCGGGACAGGGAGGCAAGAGACCCAGTACTTC CASRPGTGRQETQYF
NA TRBJ2-3 few TRBV5-4 TGTGCCAGCAGCCTACGGACAGCCACAGATACGCAGTATTTT CASSLRTATDTQYF
NA TRBJ2-6 NA TRBV2 TGTGCCAGCAGTGAAGGTTGGAGATCTGGGGCCAACGTCCTGACTTTC CASSEGWRSGANVLTF
NA TRBJ2-3 NA TRBV28 TGTGCCAGCAGTCGCCCCCCGGGACTCCAAGTCTCTAGCACAGATACGCAGTATTTT CASSRPPGLQVSSTDTQYF
TRBD1 TRBJ1-3 NA TRBV7-2 TGTGCCAGCAGCGTTACAGGGGGCTATGGAAACACCATATATTTT CASSVTGGYGNTIYF
TRBD2 TRBJ2-3 NA TRBV27 TGTGCCAGCAGTACGGGGACTAGCGCCTCCACAGATACGCAGTATTTT CASSTGTSASTDTQYF
NA TRBJ1-1 NA TRBV7-9 TGTGCCAGCAGCTTAAGCGACACTGAAGCTTTCTTT CASSLSDTEAFF
NA TRBJ2-7 few TRBV9 TGTGCCAGCAGCGTAGCTACCGGGACTTCCTACGAGCAGTACTTC CASSVATGTSYEQYF
TRBD1 TRBJ2-5 NA TRBV6-5 TGTGCCAGCAGTTACGCCCCCGACAGGGGACAGACCCAGTACTTC CASSYAPDRGQTQYF
NA TRBJ1-1 NA TRBV27 TGTGCCAGCACCCGGCTGGGGGGGACTGAAGCTTTCTTT CASTRLGGTEAFF
NA TRBJ2-7 NA TRBV10-1 TGCGCCAGCAGTGGGAGATCCCTCGGGGGAGGAGGCTTC CASSGRSLGGGGF
NA TRBJ1-4 NA TRBV28 TGTGCCAGCAGTTATAATGGGTACAGGACTGAAAAACTGTTTTTT CASSYNGYRTEKLFF
NA TRBJ2-6 NA TRBV6-5 TGTGCCAGCAGATCGGTCGCCTCTGGGGCCAACGTCCTGACTTTC CASRSVASGANVLTF
TRBD2 TRBJ2-5 NA TRBV28 TGTGCCAGCAGCCCTGGACTAGCGGGATCTGAGACCCAGTACTTC CASSPGLAGSETQYF
NA TRBJ2-7 NA TRBV21-1 TGTGCCAGCAGCACATCCGGGACAGGGTACGAGCAGTACTTC CASSTSGTGYEQYF
NA TRBJ2-1 NA TRBV28 TGTGCCAGCAGTCCTGCGGGGGAGCAGTTCTTC CASSPAGEQFF
TRBD1 TRBJ1-5 NA TRBV10-3 TGTGCCATCAGTGAGCCGGGACAGGTCGTCAATCAGCCCCAGCATTTT CAISEPGQVVNQPQHF
TRBD2 TRBJ2-5 NA TRBV28 TGTGCCAGCAGCTCACCGGGACTAGCGGGGAAAGAGACCCAGTACTTC CASSSPGLAGKETQYF
NA TRBJ1-4 NA TRBV5-1 TGCGCCAGCAGCTTGGAGGGAGGGACAACTAATGAAAAACTGTTTTTT CASSLEGGTTNEKLFF
NA TRBJ2-2 NA TRBV7-2 TGTGCCAGCAGCCCTGCCGGGGAGCTGTTTTTT CASSPAGELFF